These 7 T cell receptor beta chains originate from one sample sequenced in a study of T cell changes during pregnancy in multiple sclerosis. Assay used: immunoSEQ multiplex PCR; TCRdb lists only in-frame clones, some missing. The repertoire holds about 75,000 clones, roughly 90% seen once, with 0.9% in the top ten. The specimen was peripheral blood, collected in the first trimester of pregnancy. Receptors originate from a female donor in good health, enrolled as a control in a pregnancy study.

This clone has just one count. This chain links TRBV5-1 with TRBJ2-3; D is unresolved. Trimming left V 5 bases short and J 3 bases short, with 10 bases between. CDR1 is SGHRS, CDR2 YFSETQ, per germline. CDR3 size: 13 residues. DNA for the CDR3: TGCGCCAGCAGTCCGACTGGGACAGATACGCAGTATTTT. Amino acids: CASSPTGTDTQYF.

The chain carries TRBV6-6 and TRBJ2-5; 12 bases are a match to TRBD2. V was clipped by 3 bases and J by 6 bases; unmatched bases: 5. CDR1 is MNHNY and CDR2 is SVGAGI in the germline V gene (reference sequence). The CDR3 runs 15 residues. DNA of the CDR3: TGTGCCAGCAGTTATTCGACTAGCGGGAGCCAGACCCAGTACTTC. This encodes CASSYSTSGSQTQYF.

This rearrangement joins TRBV5-5 to TRBJ1-2; 7 bases line up with TRBD1. Looked up from germline, CDR1 is SGHKS and CDR2 is YYEKEE (reference sequence). The length of the CDR3 is 15 residues. Losses at the gene ends were 0 bases for V and 4 bases for J; bases not matched to a gene: 6. The CDR3 nucleotides are TGTGCCAGCAGCTTGGCCGCGGACAGGCCCTATGGCTACACCTTC. Amino acid sequence: CASSLAADRPYGYTF.

This sequence joins TRBV1 and TRBJ2-7; the table's TRBD2 call for D was not verified on the DNA. TRBV1 represents a pseudogene. The CDR3 contains 18 residues. The CDR3 DNA follows: TGCACCAGCAGCGTGGCTAGCGGGAGACTCCCCTCCTCCTACGAGCAGTACTTC. This encodes CTSSVASGRLPSSYEQYF.

This clone has just one count. The chain carries TRBV10-3 and TRBJ1-3; possibly TRBD1 for D (5 bases). The germline V gene has CDR1 ENHRY and CDR2 SYGVKD. The CDR3 spans 12 residues. The CDR3 DNA reads as TGTGGCGGGGGGGGCTCTGGAAACACCATATATTTT. Translating gives CGGGGSGNTIYF.

In this sample, this clone turned up once. The V gene is TRBV7-9, the J gene TRBJ2-1; 7 bases agree with TRBD1. The CDR3 consists of 15 residues. Germline V CDR1 and CDR2: SEHNR, FQNEAQ (reference sequence). J lost 6 bases, V lost 1 base, and 6 bases had no gene match. CDR3: CASSLVRAGGNEQFF. CDR3 in DNA: TGTGCCAGCAGCTTAGTTAGGGCAGGGGGCAATGAGCAGTTCTTC. The full variable domain, completed using reference TRBV7-9 and TRBJ2-1, is DTGVSQNPRHKITKRGQNVTFRCDPISEHNRLYWYRQTLGQGPEFLTYFQNEAQLEKSRLLSDRFSAERPKGSFSTLEIQRTEQGDSAMYLCASSLVRAGGNEQFFGPGTRLTVL.

The V and J genes are TRBV6-5 and TRBJ1-1; D is ambiguous. V lost 0 bases, J lost 7 bases, and 6 bases lay in between. This CDR3 is 12 amino acids long. The germline V gene has CDR1 MNHEY and CDR2 SVGAGI. This CDR3 reads CASSYSRSEAFF. The CDR3 region has the DNA TGTGCCAGCAGTTACTCTAGAAGTGAAGCTTTCTTT.